The TCR beta chain under discussion was sequenced for a study of siplizumab effects on memory and regulatory T cells (dated by TCRdb to between 2018 and 2021). Some background on the complete study: Paired mixed lymphocyte reactions were run with siplizumab at 1 ug/mL and without drug, across several responder-stimulator pairs. The effect of the anti-CD2 antibody siplizumab on alloreactive T-cell subsets was examined in allogeneic mixed lymphocyte reactions constructed from human PBMCs.

Of note for this clone: The antigen it binds to is not known. No per-base quality is available; no much larger clone lies one base away.

CDR1 and CDR2 are drawn from the germline V gene (reference sequence): MNHEY, SMNVEV. The CDR3 runs 14 residues from the cysteine to the phenylalanine. Solely the CDR3 DNA is kept, with 42 bases framed from the first base. V lost 4 bases and J lost 1 base; the stretch between them is 11 bases long. Cells in the mixed lymphocyte reaction were cultured together at 37 degrees C for 5 to 7 days. After responder PBMCs were labelled with CFSE and stimulator PBMCs with Violet Dye, the two populations were combined at a 1:1 ratio. Sorted unstimulated T cells and proliferating T cells recovered from mixed lymphocyte reactions were subjected to TCRbeta CDR3 sequencing. Fresh whole blood from more than 9 HLA-typed healthy donors served as the source for isolating PBMCs. For TCR sequencing, responder T cells that had proliferated and were CFSE-low were FACS-sorted once the mixed lymphocyte reaction was over.

Overall study outcomes, separate from this receptor: Unstimulated naive T cells appeared more diverse than memory T cells, and naive cells seemed to contribute substantially to the alloresponse. About 80-97% of proliferating CD4+ or CD8+ clones could not be given a naive or memory phenotype. In reactions with siplizumab, an average of around 70% of mappable alloreactive CD4+ clones were Treg-derived, compared with 26.9% in control reactions. The cumulative frequency of alloreactive sequences that could be traced back to unstimulated CD4+ memory T cells was significantly reduced by siplizumab. Because sequences at frequencies below about 10^-5 were poorly captured, only a minor fraction of alloreactive clones could be mapped back to unstimulated subsets. The suppressive function of proliferating Tregs from siplizumab cultures was not functionally confirmed.

Libraries were prepared through the immunoSEQ multiplex PCR assay. Around 92,000 TCR templates per sample were assayed by the deep sequencing platform. Genomic DNA extracted from sorted T cells was the material used for TCRbeta CDR3 sequencing. Under the source paper's analysis protocol: The R programming language was used for the clonal analysis of the TCRbeta CDR3 data. Alloreactive CD4+ and CD8+ clones were identified by comparing unstimulated samples to CFSE-low samples taken after the reaction. Regulatory or non-regulatory origin was assigned to alloreactive CD4+ clones by matching of sequences to sorted unstimulated Treg and non-Treg repertoires. Not all clones reach the TCRdb copy of this immuneACCESS table, which keeps in-frame sequences only. Checked studies attribute under half of the gap to unresolved V genes and leave the rest unexplained. For V, J and clone size, that table is used; D and trimming come from the DNA. The table for this sample lists approximately 13,000 clones; approximately 37% of them were counted only once. Clones ranked in the top ten supply roughly a tenth of the sample.

Specimen: CFSE-low (dividing) CD8+ T cells sorted from an allogeneic mixed lymphocyte reaction. Recombination linked TRBV27 to TRBJ2-7; the D gene lacks a confident call. The TCR sequence derives from a human donor in good health; the cells came from an allogeneic mixed lymphocyte reaction. In nucleotides, the sequence is TGTGCCAGCAGTTGGGCAGGTCTTTCCTACGAGCAGTACTTC. Translated, it gives CASSWAGLSYEQYF.